These 8 T cell receptor beta chains were sequenced from one sample in a study of blood T cell dynamics during melanoma immunotherapy. Time point defined: week 3, after first cycle of checkpoint inhibitor. Method: immunoSEQ multiplex PCR; TCRdb's copy keeps in-frame clones and lacks some. The sample contains under 3,000 clones, about 83% of which appear only once. The sequenced sample was blood, obtained from a patient treated with checkpoint blockade. Source of these receptors: a human donor with melanoma.

This chain links TRBV5-6 with TRBJ1-3; no clear D gene. This CDR3 spans 16 amino acids. In germline, CDR1 is SGHDT, CDR2 YYEEEE. The ends were cut back, 0 bases at V and 0 bases at J, with 10 bases in the middle. The CDR3 DNA sequence: TGTGCCAGCAGCTTGGGGCAGATAAGCTCTGGAAACACCATATATTTT. This gives the protein CASSLGQISSGNTIYF.

This clone is labeled as hyperexpanded. V usage is TRBV5-1 and J usage is TRBJ1-2; D ambiguous. Germline lookup yields CDR1 SGHRS and CDR2 YFSETQ. The CDR3 has 14 amino acids. Trimming removed 0 bases from V and 3 bases from J, with 9 bases in between. The DNA of the CDR3 is TGCGCCAGCAGCTTGGGGTTCTGGTACTATGGCTACACCTTC. Protein: CASSLGFWYYGYTF.

The genes are TRBV25-1 and TRBJ2-2, with D tentatively TRBD1 (5 bases). Trimming took off 5 bases at V and 3 bases at J, with 16 bases between the two ends. Per germline, CDR1 MGHDK and CDR2 SYGVNS. This CDR3 region has 16 residues. CDR3 nucleotide sequence: TGTGCCAGCAGTTCGGGCAGGGTGAAGGACACCGGGGAGCTGTTTTTT. It is translated as CASSSGRVKDTGELFF.

The chain combines TRBV6-5 with TRBJ2-7; a possible D gene is TRBD1 (5 bases). CDR1 and CDR2 from the germline V gene are MNHEY and SVGAGI. V was trimmed by 2 bases and J by 8 bases, leaving 7 bases between them. The CDR3 is 11 amino acids. The CDR3 reads CASSYGAKQYF. The CDR3 DNA is TGTGCCAGCAGTTACGGGGCCAAGCAGTACTTC.

This clone was observed a single time. The CDR3 bases are TGTGCCAGCAGTCCCCAGGAGACTAGCACAGATACGCAGTATTTT. As protein: CASSPQETSTDTQYF. The V call is TRBV2, the J call TRBJ2-3; D not resolved. Germline CDR1 SNHLY, CDR2 FYNNEI. V was shortened by 5 bases and J by 0 bases, with 12 bases between the two germline ends. The CDR3 is 15 residues long. Full variable domain (remainder filled in from reference TRBV2 and TRBJ2-3): EPEVTQTPSHQVTQMGQEVILRCVPISNHLYFYWYRQILGQKVEFLVSFYNNEISEKSEIFDDQFSVERPDGSNFTLKIRSTKLEDSAMYFCASSPQETSTDTQYFGPGTRLTVL.

The gene calls are TRBV7-9 and TRBJ2-7; D unclear. The germline V gene encodes CDR1 SEHNR and CDR2 FQNEAQ (reference sequence). The CDR3 loop spans 13 amino acids. V was cut by 3 bases and J by 4 bases, with 10 bases left in between. The CDR3, as DNA: TGTGCCAGCAGCTTCAGCCCCTTTTACGAGCAGTACTTC. This codes for CASSFSPFYEQYF.

DNA for the CDR3: TGTGCCAGCAGCTTCATGAGGCTAGCGGGAGGGCACACAGAGACCCAGTACTTC. Amino acids: CASSFMRLAGGHTETQYF. The chain carries TRBV5-8 and TRBJ2-5, with 12 bases lining up with TRBD2. The CDR3 is 18 amino acids. Germline V gives CDR1 SGHTS, CDR2 YDEGEE. The V gene end was trimmed by 2 bases and the J gene end by 4 bases; junction bases not matched to a gene: 12.

The rearrangement uses TRBV11-1 and TRBJ2-7; TRBD1 matches at 8 bases. This CDR3 is built from 13 residues. The germline V gene encodes CDR1 SGHAT and CDR2 FQDESV (reference sequence). V lost 1 base, J lost 5 bases, and 1 base stayed unmatched. The CDR3 here is CASSLDRGDEQYF. CDR3 sequence (DNA): TGTGCCAGCAGCTTAGACAGGGGGGACGAGCAGTACTTC.